This TCR beta chain is from a study of control samples from healthy donors and cancer patients. Measured with immunoSEQ multiplex PCR; TCRdb has only the in-frame clones, and not every one. Here the sample spans about 120,000 clones, 80% to 90% being singletons. Trimming shortened V by 0 bases and J by 1 base, and 12 bases separated the two germline ends. CDR3 length equals 16 residues. The germline V gene encodes CDR1 LNHDA and CDR2 SQIVND (reference sequence). The sample was blood. V usage is TRBV19 and J usage is TRBJ1-2; D remains unclear. This clonotype was sampled from a young man in good health. CDR3 in DNA: TGTGCCAGTAGTATAGATGCCGGCAGGATTAACTATGGCTACACCTTC. It is translated as CASSIDAGRINYGYTF. Drawing the rest from reference TRBV19 and TRBJ1-2, the complete variable domain is DGGITQSPKYLFRKEGQNVTLSCEQNLNHDAMYWYRQDPGQGLRLIYYSQIVNDFQKGDIAEGYSVSREKKESFPLTVTSAQKNPTAFYLCASSIDAGRINYGYTFGSGTRLTVV.